These 25 T cell receptor beta chains originate from one sample sequenced in a study of CD8+ T cells in alopecia areata. As the sequencing template, cDNA was produced by extracting RNA and reverse transcribing it. This table comes from immunoSEQ multiplex PCR, and its TCRdb copy is limited to in-frame clones, with some not included. The table lists roughly 40,000 clones, 65% of them singletons. Treatment indicated: oral pan-JAK inhibitor, 5-10 mg twice daily. Sequencing used CD8+ T cells sorted from blood, obtained at week 4, from a patient treated with tofacitinib. These receptors all stem from a human donor with alopecia areata.

The chain links TRBV29-1 to TRBJ2-1; D ambiguous. The CDR3 covers 13 residues. CDR1 and CDR2 from the germline V gene are SQVTM and ANQGSEA. V dropped 4 bases and J dropped 8 bases, with 15 bases sitting between them. CDR3: CSVGATTAHEQFF. The CDR3 DNA follows: TGCAGCGTTGGAGCCACGACGGCCCATGAGCAGTTCTTC.

The rearrangement links TRBV29-1 to TRBJ2-7; D possibly corresponds to TRBD2 (7 bases). The CDR3 runs 12 residues. V gave up 1 base and J gave up 6 bases, with 10 bases separating them. The germline V gene encodes CDR1 SQVTM and CDR2 ANQGSEA. CDR3 sequence (DNA): TGCAGCGTTGAAGCGGGGGGCGCCGAGCAGTACTTC. Encoded protein: CSVEAGGAEQYF.

The chain couples TRBV30 to TRBJ2-7; possibly TRBD1 for D (5 bases). Deletions cut 1 base from V and 7 bases from J, with 11 bases between. The CDR3 totals 12 residues. Germline-derived CDR1 and CDR2 are GTSNPN and SVGIG (reference sequence). As DNA, the CDR3 is TGTGCCTGGAGTGCAGGGTTGGATGAGCAGTACTTC. This codes for CAWSAGLDEQYF.

This chain joins TRBV27 and TRBJ2-5; the D is unclear. This CDR3 region has 16 residues. V was trimmed by 3 bases and J by 0 bases, leaving 14 bases between them. In germline, CDR1 is MNHEY, CDR2 SMNVEV (reference sequence). The chain's CDR3 is CASSFRVPADQETQYF. The CDR3 coding sequence is TGTGCCAGCAGTTTTAGGGTCCCAGCAGACCAAGAGACCCAGTACTTC.

This clone was detected a few times. The rearrangement joins TRBV30 to TRBJ2-3; D gene unclear. This CDR3 comprises 14 residues. V gave up 0 bases and J gave up 5 bases, with 12 bases separating them. Germline V CDR1 and CDR2: GTSNPN, SVGIG (reference sequence). CDR3 amino acids: CAWSVLSGGDTQYF. Written as DNA, the CDR3 is TGTGCCTGGAGTGTACTGTCAGGTGGAGATACGCAGTATTTT.

V usage is TRBV29-1 and J usage is TRBJ2-7; weak D call: TRBD2 (5 bases). Germline CDR1 is SQVTM and CDR2 is ANQGSEA. The CDR3 spans 11 residues. The V gene lost 3 bases and the J gene lost 5 bases, with 8 bases spanning the gap. CDR3 coding DNA: TGCAGCGTTGATCCGGGGAACGAGCAGTACTTC. It translates to CSVDPGNEQYF.

The chain is built from TRBV2 and TRBJ2-1, with TRBD2 identical over 10 bases. There are 17 residues in the CDR3. Trimming removed 4 bases from V and 4 bases from J; junction bases left unmatched: 10. CDR1 is SNHLY, CDR2 FYNNEI, per germline. In DNA form, the CDR3 reads TGTGCCAGCAGTGCCCTGAGCGGGGGGGCCCTATACAATGAGCAGTTCTTC. It yields the protein CASSALSGGALYNEQFF.

V gene TRBV29-1 combines with J gene TRBJ1-2; 7 bases are a match to TRBD1. The CDR3 has 13 amino acids. The J segment lost 8 bases and the V segment lost 6 bases, leaving 12 bases of the junction unmatched. Per the germline V gene, CDR1 is SQVTM and CDR2 is ANQGSEA. Here the CDR3 DNA reads TGCAGCGTCGAGTCCGGGACAGAAAAAGGCTACACCTTC. Its translation is CSVESGTEKGYTF.

The chain links TRBV6-5 to TRBJ2-7; 9 nucleotides line up with TRBD1. Trimming took 2 bases from V and 5 from J; bases not matched to a gene: 7. This CDR3 region has 15 residues. Germline-derived CDR1 and CDR2 are MNHEY and SVGAGI. Written as DNA, the CDR3 is TGTGCCAGCAGTTACCGGGACAGGGTAGGCCACGAGCAGTACTTC. Translated: CASSYRDRVGHEQYF.

This clone was seen only a few times. V gene TRBV23-1 combines with J gene TRBJ1-2; maybe TRBD1 (6 bases). TRBV23-1 is reported as an ORF; its role is uncertain. This CDR3 contains 14 residues. The V gene lost 3 bases and the J gene lost 4 bases, with 12 bases spanning the gap. CDR3 DNA sequence: TGCGCCAGCAGTCACCCCGACAGGACCTATGGCTACACCTTC. This translates into CASSHPDRTYGYTF.

The chain is built from TRBV5-6 and TRBJ2-7; possibly TRBD2 for D (5 bases). Trimming pared 6 bases from V and 7 bases from J, leaving 17 bases between. Germline assignment: CDR1 SGHDT and CDR2 YYEEEE. The CDR3 runs 13 residues. DNA of the CDR3: TGTGCCAGCACCGAACTAGGTCTCCCGGAGCAGTACTTC. The encoded protein is CASTELGLPEQYF. The full variable domain, with the rest looked up from reference TRBV5-6 and TRBJ2-7, is DAGVTQSPTHLIKTRGQQVTLRCSPKSGHDTVSWYQQALGQGPQFIFQYYEEEERQRGNFPDRFSGHQFPNYSSELNVNALLLGDSALYLCASTELGLPEQYFGPGTRLTVT.

Written as DNA, the CDR3 is TGCAGCGTTGAAGGACGGCGGGCCACAGATACGCAGTATTTT. This codes for CSVEGRRATDTQYF. The chain uses TRBV29-1 and TRBJ2-3; D possibly corresponds to TRBD2 (5 bases). The CDR3 totals 14 residues. Germline CDR1 SQVTM, CDR2 ANQGSEA. The germline V and J ends were trimmed by 1 base and 2 bases, with 10 bases remaining between them.

The V gene is TRBV7-9, the J gene TRBJ2-3; D gene uncertain. CDR1 is SEHNR and CDR2 is FQNEAQ in the germline V gene (reference sequence). Trimming stripped 1 base from V and 1 base from J, with 3 bases between. This CDR3 is 13 amino acids long. CDR3 DNA sequence: TGTGCCAGCAGCTTAGTGGGCACAGATACGCAGTATTTT. Its protein product is CASSLVGTDTQYF.

V usage is TRBV12-5 and J usage is TRBJ2-1, with TRBD1 matching 7 bases. The germline CDR1 and CDR2 sequences are LGHNT and FRNRAP. V shed 5 bases and J 5 bases; nucleotides not matched to a gene: 6. The length of the CDR3 is 14 residues. CDR3 sequence reads: CASGRDRADNEQFF. The DNA of the CDR3 is TGTGCTAGTGGTCGGGACAGAGCAGACAATGAGCAGTTCTTC.

The chain joins TRBV27 to TRBJ2-7, with a tentative D call TRBD1 (5 bases). This CDR3 region has 14 residues. V lost 3 bases, J lost 7 bases, and 16 bases lay in between. Looked up from germline, CDR1 is MNHEY and CDR2 is SMNVEV (reference sequence). This CDR3 is CASSLSIVGAEQYF. Here the CDR3 DNA reads TGTGCCAGCAGTTTGAGTATTGTAGGGGCAGAGCAGTACTTC.

This sequence joins TRBV30 and TRBJ2-2, with 12 bases matching TRBD2. The CDR3 is 14 residues long. Trimming removed 2 bases from V and 7 bases from J; junction bases left unmatched: 2. Germline lookup yields CDR1 GTSNPN and CDR2 SVGIG (reference sequence). The CDR3 spells CAWSTTSGGGELFF. The DNA of the CDR3 is TGTGCCTGGAGTACGACTAGCGGGGGCGGGGAGCTGTTTTTT.

The V call is TRBV11-3, the J call TRBJ1-2, with D perhaps matching TRBD1 (5 bases). Germline V CDR1 and CDR2: SGHNT, YENEEA. The germline V and J ends were trimmed by 5 bases and 2 bases, with 12 bases remaining between them. There are 14 residues in the CDR3. The CDR3 DNA reads as TGTGCCAGCAGCCCCCGGGGCGAAAACTATGGCTACACCTTC. This gives the protein CASSPRGENYGYTF.

The chain couples TRBV7-2 to TRBJ2-7; possibly TRBD1 for D (5 bases). This CDR3 is built from 13 residues. V shed 5 bases and J shed 2 bases, with 10 bases lying between them. CDR1 and CDR2 (germline): SGHTA, FQGNSA. CDR3 sequence reads: CASSQDITYEQYF. DNA for the CDR3: TGTGCCAGCAGCCAGGACATAACCTACGAGCAGTACTTC. Filled out from reference TRBV7-2 and TRBJ2-7, the complete variable domain reads GAGVSQSPSNKVTEKGKDVELRCDPISGHTALYWYRQSLGQGLEFLIYFQGNSAPDKSGLPSDRFSAERTGGSVSTLTIQRTQQEDSAVYLCASSQDITYEQYFGPGTRLTVT.

The V gene is TRBV29-1, the J gene TRBJ1-1, with D maybe TRBD1 (5 bases). The CDR3 consists of 11 residues. Germline V gene lookup returns CDR1 SQVTM and CDR2 ANQGSEA. Deletions cut 7 bases from V and 1 base from J, with 7 bases between. The CDR3 is CSGTGNTEAFF. The CDR3, as DNA: TGCAGCGGCACAGGGAACACTGAAGCTTTCTTT.

The J gene is TRBJ2-5, the V gene TRBV7-6; D is unclear. Trimming took 1 base from V and 1 from J, leaving 7 bases between them. Germline values: CDR1 SGHVS, CDR2 FNYEAQ. CDR3 length equals 14 residues. The CDR3 sequence: CASSLDLLQETQYF. In nucleotides, the CDR3 is TGTGCCAGCAGCTTAGATTTACTCCAAGAGACCCAGTACTTC.

This sequence joins TRBV7-8 and TRBJ1-5; D gene uncertain. This CDR3 comprises 12 residues. The germline V gene encodes CDR1 SGHVS and CDR2 FQNEAQ. Trimming removed 5 bases at V and 0 bases at J, with 2 bases between. The CDR3: CASSLSNQPQHF. The DNA for the CDR3 is TGTGCCAGCAGCCTTAGCAATCAGCCCCAGCATTTT.

This chain links TRBV4-2 with TRBJ1-1, with D maybe TRBD1 (5 bases). Between the trimmed V and J ends, which lost 3 bases and 7 bases, there was a span of 18 bases. This CDR3 region has 15 residues. Germline CDR1 reads LGHNA; CDR2 reads YNFKEQ. The CDR3 DNA follows: TGTGCCAGCAGCCATACAGGCCCTCCTGACCTTGAAGCTTTCTTT. This gives the protein CASSHTGPPDLEAFF.

The rearrangement joins TRBV30 to TRBJ2-1, with D maybe TRBD2 (5 bases). Germline-derived CDR1 and CDR2 are GTSNPN and SVGIG (reference sequence). There are 13 residues in the CDR3. V was clipped by 3 bases and J by 6 bases, with 12 bases between them. This CDR3 reads CAWSEGTSNEQFF. The CDR3 coding sequence is TGTGCCTGGAGCGAGGGAACATCCAATGAGCAGTTCTTC.

This rearrangement joins TRBV29-1 to TRBJ1-3; D gene unclear. V was shortened by 7 bases and J by 3 bases, with 7 bases between the two germline ends. Germline V lookup: CDR1 SQVTM, CDR2 ANQGSEA. CDR3 length equals 11 residues. CDR3 amino acids: CSATNGNTIYF. CDR3 coding DNA: TGCAGCGCCACGAATGGAAACACCATATATTTT.

CDR3 region: CASSQDRENYNEQFF. DNA for the CDR3: TGTGCCAGCAGCCAAGATCGGGAAAATTACAATGAGCAGTTCTTC. The V gene is TRBV4-2, the J gene TRBJ2-1; D may be TRBD2 (5 bases). From germline, CDR1 is LGHNA and CDR2 YNFKEQ. The CDR3 consists of 15 residues. Trimming removed 0 bases from V and 4 bases from J, with 10 bases in between.